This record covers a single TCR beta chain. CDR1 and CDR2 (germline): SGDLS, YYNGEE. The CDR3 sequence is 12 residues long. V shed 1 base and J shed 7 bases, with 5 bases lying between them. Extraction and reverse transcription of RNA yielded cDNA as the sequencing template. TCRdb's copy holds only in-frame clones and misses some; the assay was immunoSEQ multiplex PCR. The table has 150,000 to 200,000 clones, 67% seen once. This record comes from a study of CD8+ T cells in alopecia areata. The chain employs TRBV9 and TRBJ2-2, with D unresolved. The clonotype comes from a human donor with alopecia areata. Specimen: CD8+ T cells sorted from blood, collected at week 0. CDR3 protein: CASSVRLGELFF. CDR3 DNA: TGTGCCAGCAGCGTAAGGCTCGGGGAGCTGTTTTTT.